This TCR beta chain was obtained from a study of human T cells and chemical hapten exposure. The time point was: patch test 1, 2 weeks after DPC sensitization. As to treatment: therapeutic diphenylcyclopropenone sensitization with weekly scalp DPC. Every patch test was put on after a blood sample was taken. Unfractionated whole blood was the source from which total RNA was extracted. During construction of the library, unique molecular identifiers were attached to individual cDNA molecules for quantitative, reproducible TCR counting. TCRdb recomputed calls from the RACE reads with MiXCR, one row per CDR3 protein. The sample records around 380,000 distinct CDR3 sequences, approximately 5.1% being singletons. This clonotype showed up just a few times. The length of the CDR3 is 11 residues. Germline assignment: CDR1 DFQATT and CDR2 SNEGSKA (reference sequence). Trimming removed 6 bases at V and 13 bases at J, with 15 bases between.

This specimen was whole blood, taken in connection with sensitization to the hapten diphenylcyclopropenone (DPC). The gene calls are TRBV20-1 and TRBJ1-4; D is possibly TRBD1 (5 bases). This TCR was sampled from a woman between 50 and 59 years old with alopecia areata. Some clones in this sample may be carry-over from other donors' samples. The CDR3 sequence: CSAPDSYGLFF. CDR3 in DNA: TGCAGTGCACCTGACAGTTATGGACTGTTTTTT.